Here is one T cell receptor beta chain with its context. Its antigen is still unknown. Sequence data for DNA of cultured CD4+ T cells were generated by the Oncomine TCR Beta short-read assay. TCRdb processed the PCR reads anew with MiXCR; each CDR3 protein has one entry. The sample includes some 16,000 distinct CDR3 sequences, approximately 44% of them seen just once. Noted treatment: approximately nine-day PBMC culture with coronavirus spike peptide pools or control peptides (ViraFEST assay). In the ViraFEST assay, peptide-pool expansion preceded TCR sequencing of expanded clonotypes. The PCR-positive dates, March through December 2020, came before the US Alpha, Beta and Delta variants. Approximately 1.8 million PBMCs were grown per well alongside about 10 IU/ml IL-2 and 10 ug/ml peptide pools. The CDR3 length is 15 residues. The V gene's germline CDR1 is SGHTA and CDR2 FQGNSA. Deletions cut 5 bases from V and 3 bases from J, with 15 bases between.

These data are taken from a study of vaccination and CD4 T cells after COVID-19. Study in general: The cells in question were stimulated using overlapping spike peptides derived from SARS-CoV-2, HCoV-NL63, HCoV-OC43 and HCoV-229E.

This receptor was obtained from a human donor who had recovered from COVID-19. The specimen was CD4+ T cells from blood, cultured in vitro, collected after SARS-CoV-2 vaccination. This chain uses TRBV7-2 with TRBJ2-3; D might be TRBD2 (6 bases). CDR3 coding DNA: TGTGCCAGCAGCGAAGAGAGGACTAATACAGATACGCAGTATTTT. This codes for CASSEERTNTDTQYF.